This T cell receptor beta chain was found in a study of CD8 T cells in ankylosing spondylitis. Study results and caveats: Blood from ankylosing spondylitis patients appeared to carry a characteristic roughly eight-variant TCR beta motif. A subset of motif variants has previously been described in the synovial fluid and blood of reactive arthritis. Significantly higher representation of disease-linked clones was reported for matched ankylosing spondylitis synovial fluid.

Germline lookup yields CDR1 DFQATT and CDR2 SNEGSKA (reference sequence). V lost 6 bases, J lost 2 bases, and 10 bases lay in between. The CDR3 spans 13 residues. The sample holds a few counts of this clonotype. Its antigen is not known. Preparation of TCR beta libraries was done by quantitative 5'-RACE with molecular barcodes. TCRdb re-called the 5' RACE reads through MiXCR, storing one row per CDR3 protein. The sample holds hundreds of thousands of distinct CDR3 sequences, more than 9.5% seen once. The TCR comes from a male donor with ankylosing spondylitis. The V gene is TRBV20-1, the J gene TRBJ2-2; weak D call: TRBD1 (6 bases). The sample taken for sequencing was blood, either unsorted or a sorted T cell fraction (not recorded which). CDR3 region: CSARDINTGELFF. In DNA, the CDR3 is TGCAGTGCCCGGGACATAAACACCGGGGAGCTGTTTTTT.